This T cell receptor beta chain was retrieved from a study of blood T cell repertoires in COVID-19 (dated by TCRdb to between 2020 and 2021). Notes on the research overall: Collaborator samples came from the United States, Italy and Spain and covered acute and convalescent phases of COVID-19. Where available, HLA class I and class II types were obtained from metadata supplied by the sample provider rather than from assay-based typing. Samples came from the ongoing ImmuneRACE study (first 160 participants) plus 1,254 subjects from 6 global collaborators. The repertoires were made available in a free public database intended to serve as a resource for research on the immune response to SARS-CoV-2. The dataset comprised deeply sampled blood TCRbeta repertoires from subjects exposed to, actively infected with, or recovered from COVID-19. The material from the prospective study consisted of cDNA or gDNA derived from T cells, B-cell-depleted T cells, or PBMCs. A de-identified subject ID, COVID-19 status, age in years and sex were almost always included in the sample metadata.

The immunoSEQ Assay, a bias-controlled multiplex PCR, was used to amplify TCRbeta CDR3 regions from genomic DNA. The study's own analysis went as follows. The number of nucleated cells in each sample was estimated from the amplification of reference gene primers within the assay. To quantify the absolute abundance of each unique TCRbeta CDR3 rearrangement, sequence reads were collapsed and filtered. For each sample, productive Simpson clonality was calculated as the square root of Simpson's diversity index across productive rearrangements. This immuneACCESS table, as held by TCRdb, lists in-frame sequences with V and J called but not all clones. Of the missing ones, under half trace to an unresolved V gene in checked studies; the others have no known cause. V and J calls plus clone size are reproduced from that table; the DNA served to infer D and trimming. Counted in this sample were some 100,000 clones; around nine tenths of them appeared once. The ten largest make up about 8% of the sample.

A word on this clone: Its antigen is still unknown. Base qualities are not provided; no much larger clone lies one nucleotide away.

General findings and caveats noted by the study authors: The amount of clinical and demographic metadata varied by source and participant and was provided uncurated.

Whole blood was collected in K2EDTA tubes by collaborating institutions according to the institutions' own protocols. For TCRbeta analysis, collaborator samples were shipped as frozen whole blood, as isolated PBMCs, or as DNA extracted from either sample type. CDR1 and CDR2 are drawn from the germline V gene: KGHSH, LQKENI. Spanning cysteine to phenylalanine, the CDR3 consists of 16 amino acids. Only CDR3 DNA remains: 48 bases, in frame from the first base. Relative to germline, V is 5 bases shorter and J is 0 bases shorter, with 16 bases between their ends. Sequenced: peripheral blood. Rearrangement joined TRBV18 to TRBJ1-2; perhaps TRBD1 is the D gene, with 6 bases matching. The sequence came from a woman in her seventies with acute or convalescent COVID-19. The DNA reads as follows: TGTGCCAGCTCATACGACAGGAAATCAGCTAACTATGGCTACACCTTC. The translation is CASSYDRKSANYGYTF.